Presented here are 10 T cell receptor beta chains from one specimen sequenced in a study of blood T cells in healthy people across ages. Using a J-beta primer mix together with a sample-barcoded 5' primer, a second PCR was run for 7 to 11 cycles. TCRdb redid the calling of the 5' RACE reads with MiXCR, one entry per CDR3 protein. The table includes 550,000 to 650,000 distinct CDR3 sequences, under 30% detected once. The sample was blood. The receptors here all came from a woman older than 75 in good health.

J is TRBJ2-7 and V is TRBV20-1; D possibly corresponds to TRBD2 (5 bases). The CDR3 is 12 residues long. Germline CDR1 is DFQATT and CDR2 is SNEGSKA (reference sequence). Trimming shortened V by 6 bases and J by 2 bases, and 11 bases separated the two germline ends. The CDR3 protein is CSALGVTYEQYF. DNA for the CDR3: TGCAGTGCGCTCGGGGTAACCTACGAGCAGTACTTC.

This clonotype was observed a handful of times. The V gene is TRBV30, the J gene TRBJ1-1; 8 nucleotides agree with TRBD1. Germline V gene data show CDR1 as GTSNPN and CDR2 as SVGIG (reference sequence). This CDR3 comprises 12 residues. V trimming: 6 bases; J trimming: 5 bases; junction bases outside the gene matches: 5. The CDR3 bases are TGTGCCTGTCAGACAGGGGATACTGAAGCTTTCTTT. Translated: CACQTGDTEAFF. Filled out from reference TRBV30 and TRBJ1-1, the complete variable domain reads SQTIHQWPATLVQPVGSPLSLECTVEGTSNPNLYWYRQAAGRGLQLLFYSVGIGQISSEVPQNLSASRPQDRQFILSSKKLLLSDSGFYLCACQTGDTEAFFGQGTRLTVV.

Many counts were recorded for this clonotype. This rearrangement joins TRBV28 to TRBJ1-2; D is uncertain. CDR1 is MDHEN, CDR2 SYDVKM, per germline. The CDR3 contains 14 residues. V dropped 6 bases and J dropped 0 bases, with 11 bases sitting between them. In nucleotides, the CDR3 is TGTGCCAGCAGACCCCCCGGTTCTAACTATGGCTACACCTTC. It specifies CASRPPGSNYGYTF.

This clonotype occurred many times. The chain links TRBV5-5 to TRBJ2-1, with 10 bases that match TRBD1. This CDR3 comprises 16 residues. In germline, CDR1 is SGHKS, CDR2 YYEKEE (reference sequence). Trimming at V came to 4 bases and at J to 0 bases, leaving 4 bases not matched to a gene. The CDR3 sequence is CASSMTGGVSYNEQFF. The DNA for the CDR3 is TGTGCCAGCAGCATGACAGGGGGCGTCTCCTACAATGAGCAGTTCTTC.

In this sample, this clonotype turned up many times. CDR3 bases: TGCGCCAGCAGCGGTTCACAAGCTGAGCAGTACTTC. As protein: CASSGSQAEQYF. The rearrangement links TRBV5-1 to TRBJ2-7, with D unresolved. Germline V gene sequence: CDR1 SGHRS, CDR2 YFSETQ. Trimming cost V 4 bases and J 7 bases, with 12 bases left between them. CDR3 length: 12 residues.

This clonotype came up many times. The chain has TRBV9 and TRBJ2-5; TRBD1 matches at 12 bases. The CDR3 contains 16 residues. Germline V gene lookup returns CDR1 SGDLS and CDR2 YYNGEE. J lost 3 bases, V lost 3 bases, and 6 bases had no gene match. CDR3 region: CASSARDRGREETQYF. For the CDR3, the DNA is TGTGCCAGCAGCGCCAGGGACAGGGGGCGCGAAGAGACCCAGTACTTC. Using reference TRBV9 and TRBJ2-5 for the parts outside the CDR3, the full variable domain is DSGVTQTPKHLITATGQRVTLRCSPRSGDLSVYWYQQSLDQGLQFLIQYYNGEERAKGNILERFSAQQFPDLHSELNLSSLELGDSALYFCASSARDRGREETQYFGPGTRLLVL.

A note on this clonotype: A much bigger clone sits one base away, suggesting this may be a read error. The chain links TRBV28 to TRBJ2-7; possible D gene TRBD1, 8 bases. The V end lost 7 bases, the J end lost 2 bases, and 24 bases lay between the germline ends. CDR1 is MDHEN and CDR2 is SYDVKM in the germline V gene. This CDR3 is built from 17 residues. Here the CDR3 DNA reads TGTGCCAGCAAGGAGGGGAGGGGTGGACAGGGCACCTACGAGCAGTACTTC. Its translation: CASKEGRGGQGTYEQYF.

This clonotype was found many times. The chain is built from TRBV2 and TRBJ2-1; tentative D call: TRBD1 (6 bases). Germline V gene lookup returns CDR1 SNHLY and CDR2 FYNNEI. V was shortened by 7 bases and J by 9 bases, with 16 bases between the two germline ends. This CDR3 has 13 amino acids. CDR3 in amino acids: CASNRDISGEQFF. In DNA, the CDR3 is TGTGCCAGCAACCGGGACATCTCGGGTGAGCAGTTCTTC.

The V call is TRBV20-1, the J call TRBJ2-1, with 9 nucleotides matching TRBD1. The V gene's germline CDR1 is DFQATT and CDR2 SNEGSKA (reference sequence). J gave up 8 bases and V 3 bases, and 17 bases lay outside the gene matches. CDR3 length: 17 amino acids. CDR3 DNA sequence: TGCAGTGCTAGCAATTTGGTGTCGGGACAGGGTTTTGATGAGCAGTTCTTC. Residues: CSASNLVSGQGFDEQFF.

Ten or more counts support this clonotype. Since a much larger clone is just one base distant, this may be a read error. The chain uses TRBV7-2 and TRBJ2-7; 8 nucleotides match TRBD2. The CDR3 has 18 residues. CDR1 SGHTA and CDR2 FQGNSA come from the germline V gene. With 5 bases clipped from V and 4 bases from J, the junction kept 19 bases outside the gene matches. The CDR3, as DNA: TGTGCCAGCAGCCTTCAATCCGGGGGGGCCGTCAATGGGTACGAGCAGTACTTC. Translated, it gives CASSLQSGGAVNGYEQYF.